What follows are 3 T cell receptor beta chains derived from one specimen sequenced in a study of shared clonotypes between healthy human individuals. Assay used: immunoSEQ multiplex PCR; TCRdb lists only in-frame clones, some missing. The table has 2 million to 2.5 million clones, about 94% seen once. Sequencing input: naive CD4+ T cells sorted from blood. The subset was: CD45RA+ positively selected. Receptors were obtained from a man younger than 35 in good health.

The chain is built from TRBV10-2 and TRBJ2-7; TRBD1 matches 10 bases. There are 15 residues in the CDR3. The V segment lost 5 bases and the J segment 1 base; nucleotides outside the gene matches: 5. In germline, CDR1 is WSHSY, CDR2 SAAADI. The CDR3 spells CASSSRDRGSYEQYF. CDR3 coding DNA: TGCGCCAGCAGTTCCCGGGACAGGGGTTCCTACGAGCAGTACTTC.

The table lists this clone with a count of one. The CDR3 nucleotides read TGTGCCAGCAGTGAATCCCCCACCGCTACGCAGTATTTT. Translation: CASSESPTATQYF. This sequence joins TRBV25-1 and TRBJ2-3; D unresolved. Deletions cut 1 base from V and 8 bases from J, with 10 bases between. Looked up from germline, CDR1 is MGHDK and CDR2 is SYGVNS. The length of the CDR3 is 13 residues.

On this clone itself: The sample has other DNA sequences that encode this CDR3 too. The V and J genes are TRBV9 and TRBJ2-5; the D call may be TRBD1 or TRBD2 (6 bases each). V was clipped by 0 bases and J by 2 bases, with 8 bases between them. Germline V gene data show CDR1 as SGDLS and CDR2 as YYNGEE. The CDR3 extends over 14 amino acids. DNA of the CDR3: TGTGCCAGCAGCGTAGGCGGGACACAAGAGACCCAGTACTTC. Its protein is CASSVGGTQETQYF.